The sequence of this T cell receptor beta chain was determined in a study of cytomegalovirus exposure and HLA in healthy donors. The study's findings and limits: Both high specificity and high sensitivity reportedly marked the classifier's diagnosis of cytomegalovirus status. The study designated fewer than 200 TCR beta chains cytomegalovirus-associated. There were some public TCRs occurring in many donors, but most TCR sequences were rare.

The CDR3 covers 15 residues. Trimming took 4 bases from V and 2 from J; bases not matched to a gene: 6. CDR1 SGHNT and CDR2 YYREEE come from the germline V gene (reference sequence). A word on this clone: Its antigen remains unidentified.

Profiled with immunoSEQ multiplex PCR; TCRdb holds only in-frame clones, not every one. The sample shows around 240,000 clones, around 89% of them seen only once. The V and J genes are TRBV5-4 and TRBJ2-1, with 7 positions matching TRBD2. The sample comprised PBMCs. This receptor was identified in a woman under 30 in good health and CMV-seronegative. For the CDR3, the DNA is TGTGCCAGCAGCCCTACCGGGACTACCTACAATGAGCAGTTCTTC. This codes for CASSPTGTTYNEQFF. Full variable domain (remainder filled in from reference TRBV5-4 and TRBJ2-1): ETGVTQSPTHLIKTRGQQVTLRCSSQSGHNTVSWYQQALGQGPQFIFQYYREEENGRGNFPPRFSGLQFPNYSSELNVNALELDDSALYLCASSPTGTTYNEQFFGPGTRLTVL.